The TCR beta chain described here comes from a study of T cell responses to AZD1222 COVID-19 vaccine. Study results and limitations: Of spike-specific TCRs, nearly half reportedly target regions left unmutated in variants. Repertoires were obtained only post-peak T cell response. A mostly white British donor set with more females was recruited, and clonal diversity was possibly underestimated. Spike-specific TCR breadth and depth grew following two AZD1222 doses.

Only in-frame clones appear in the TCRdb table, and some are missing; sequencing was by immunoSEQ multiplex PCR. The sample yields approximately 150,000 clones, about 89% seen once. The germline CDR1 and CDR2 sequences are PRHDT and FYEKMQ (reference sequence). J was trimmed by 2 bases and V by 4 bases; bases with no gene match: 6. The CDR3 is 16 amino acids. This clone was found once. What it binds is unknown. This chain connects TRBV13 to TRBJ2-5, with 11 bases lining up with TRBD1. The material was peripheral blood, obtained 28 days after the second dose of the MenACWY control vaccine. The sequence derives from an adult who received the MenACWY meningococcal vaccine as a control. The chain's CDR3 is CASSSIGTGGQETQYF. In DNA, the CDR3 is TGTGCCAGCAGCTCCATCGGGACAGGGGGTCAAGAGACCCAGTACTTC.